The rows below give T cell receptor beta chains drawn from one sample of a study of CD4 T cells in relation to SARS-CoV-2 and coronaviruses. Sequenced by immunoSEQ multiplex PCR; TCRdb stores in-frame clones only, minus some. Here the sample spans under 45,000 clones, approximately 86% being singletons. These TCRs' antigens remain unknown. The sequencing input was naive CD4+ T cells from PBMCs, cultured in vitro. The receptors were sampled from an adult with COVID-19. CDR3s include the opening cysteine and the closing phenylalanine or tryptophan. D genes are given only for firm matches. Some rows mark clone size as missing; the rest say once, few, many or name a class of expanded clone.

TRBJ2-1 TRBV12-5 TRBD1 . TGTGCTAGTGGTTTGGTACCGTGGACAGGAAACTTCAATGAGCAGTTCTTC CASGLVPWTGNFNEQFF
TRBJ2-2 TRBV24-1 . once TGTGCCACCAGTGAACGGAAGACCACCGGGGAGCTGTTTTTT CATSERKTTGELFF
TRBJ2-2 TRBV18 TRBD1 . TGTGCCAGCTCACCACCGACGGGACAGGGGGCCTCCGGGGAGCTGTTTTTT CASSPPTGQGASGELFF
TRBJ1-1 TRBV7-3 . few TGTGCCAGCCGACGGGACCCAGGATCGAACACTGAAGCTTTCTTT CASRRDPGSNTEAFF
TRBJ2-3 TRBV27 TRBD2 . TGTGCCAGCAGTATGCTCGGGACTAGCGGGTTTACAGATACGCAGTATTTT CASSMLGTSGFTDTQYF
TRBJ2-7 TRBV18 TRBD2 once TGTGCCAGCTCACCCCAAGGGTCGGTAGCGGGAGTTTGGCAGCAGTACTTC CASSPQGSVAGVWQQYF
TRBJ2-3 TRBV3-1/TRBV3-2 TRBD2 . TGTGCCAGCAGCCAAGTGTCTAGCGGGAGACCAGATACGCAGTATTTT CASSQVSSGRPDTQYF
TRBJ2-5 TRBV7-2 . . TGTGCCAGCAGCAAAGGCGTCAGTCGGGAGACCCAGTACTTC CASSKGVSRETQYF
TRBJ1-6 TRBV9 TRBD1 . TGTGCCAGCAGCGCTTTGGGACAGGGTTTGAATTCACCCCTCCACTTT CASSALGQGLNSPLHF
TRBJ2-1 TRBV6-5 . . TGTGCCAGCAGAGATAGCGTGAGCTCCTACAATGAGCAGTTCTTC CASRDSVSSYNEQFF
TRBJ2-1 TRBV20-1 TRBD1 . TGCAGTGCTAGTCCCCCCGACAGGGGCGAAGATGAGCAGTTCTTC CSASPPDRGEDEQFF
TRBJ2-2 TRBV28 . . TGTGCCAGCAGTTTAAATAGGGGCCCCCGCTTTCGTAACACCGGGGAGCTGTTTTTT CASSLNRGPRFRNTGELFF
TRBJ2-7 TRBV30 . once TGTGCCTGGAGTGTCGGCAGGGGCTGGGAGCAGTACTTC CAWSVGRGWEQYF
TRBJ2-1 TRBV18 TRBD2 . TGTGCCAGCTCACCAGCCCTAGCGGGTAACAATGAGCAGTTCTTC CASSPALAGNNEQFF
TRBJ2-2 TRBV3-1/TRBV3-2 . . TGTGCCAGCAGCCAAGTAACAGTATCGACCGGGGAGCTGTTTTTT CASSQVTVSTGELFF
TRBJ2-5 TRBV3-1/TRBV3-2 . . TGTGCCAGCAGCCCGAACTGGGGGACTCAAGCTGGCCAGTACTTC CASSPNWGTQAGQYF
TRBJ1-4 TRBV5-1 TRBD1 . TGCGCCAGCAGCCAGGATGGACAGGGGGCCGGTAATGAAAAACTGTTTTTT CASSQDGQGAGNEKLFF
TRBJ1-4 TRBV12-3/TRBV12-4 TRBD1 once TGTGCCAGCAAGAACAGGGGGGGGACAGGCAAGTTTTTT CASKNRGGTGKFF
TRBJ2-3 TRBV7-3 TRBD2 . TGTGCCAGCAGCCTGGGGACTAGCGGCCAAGGTACGCAGTATTTT CASSLGTSGQGTQYF
TRBJ2-3 TRBV7-3 TRBD1 . TGTGCCAGCAGCTCGGGACAGGGGGCTGATACGCAGTATTTT CASSSGQGADTQYF